The 17 T cell receptor beta chains given below trace back to one sample, sequenced in a study of identical twins. TCRdb fed the 5' RACE reads into MiXCR, producing one record per CDR3 protein. The table includes a few hundred thousand distinct CDR3 sequences, approximately 8.3% detected once. The sample was also reused in another study, on yellow fever vaccine responses in identical twins.

The material sequenced was CD8+ T cells sorted from blood. These receptors were collected from a woman between 18 and 29 years old in good health.

The chain couples TRBV3-1 to TRBJ2-3; no reliable D call. The germline CDR1 and CDR2 sequences are LGHDT and YNNKEL (reference sequence). The CDR3 has 13 amino acids. V was trimmed by 0 bases and J by 7 bases, leaving 8 bases between them. CDR3 region: CASSQEVGYTQYF. The CDR3 region has the DNA TGTGCCAGCAGCCAAGAGGTGGGCTATACGCAGTATTTT.

Many counts were recorded for this clonotype. This chain joins TRBV4-3 and TRBJ2-7; D unresolved. The length of the CDR3 is 15 residues. V lost 0 bases and J 1 base, leaving 10 bases between the germline ends. Germline V lookup: CDR1 LGHNA, CDR2 YSLEER. CDR3 amino acids: CASSQDASSSYEQYF. The CDR3 DNA reads as TGCGCCAGCAGCCAAGATGCCAGCTCATCCTACGAGCAGTACTTC.

CDR3 region: CASSFGLARSYEQYF. Here the CDR3 DNA reads TGTGCCAGCAGCTTCGGACTAGCGCGCTCCTACGAGCAGTACTTC. The chain joins TRBV7-2 to TRBJ2-7; TRBD2 aligns across 9 bases. Unmatched junction bases numbered 3, after V lost 3 bases and J lost 0 bases. Germline CDR1 SGHTA, CDR2 FQGNSA. The CDR3 is made up of 15 amino acids.

There are a few counts of this clonotype. The chain joins TRBV19 to TRBJ2-7; D is uncertain. Per germline, CDR1 LNHDA and CDR2 SQIVND (reference sequence). This CDR3 comprises 14 residues. The germline V and J ends were trimmed by 5 bases and 0 bases, with 11 bases remaining between them. CDR3 residues: CASSVFSSSYEQYF. Written as DNA, the CDR3 is TGTGCCAGTAGTGTTTTCTCAAGCTCCTACGAGCAGTACTTC.

V usage is TRBV20-1 and J usage is TRBJ2-7; 11 nucleotides agree with TRBD2. The V and J ends lost 3 bases and 6 bases, in that order; junction bases with no gene match: 10. The CDR3 runs 15 residues. Germline CDR1 and CDR2: DFQATT and SNEGSKA (reference sequence). CDR3 sequence: CSASPLAGVTLEQYF. The CDR3, as DNA: TGCAGTGCTAGCCCACTAGCGGGAGTAACCCTCGAGCAGTACTTC.

This clonotype occurred many times. The chain joins TRBV15 to TRBJ2-5; D possibly corresponds to TRBD2 (5 bases). The CDR3 has 14 residues. V was trimmed by 3 bases and J by 3 bases, leaving 11 bases between them. Germline CDR1 and CDR2: LNHNV and YYDKDF (reference sequence). As DNA, the CDR3 is TGTGCCACCAGCAGCTACTGGGAGAAAGAGACCCAGTACTTC. It specifies CATSSYWEKETQYF.

This clonotype was seen more than once but under ten times. One end of the junction varies from germline; a read error may be responsible. The chain has TRBV7-7 and TRBJ2-1; D might be TRBD1 or TRBD2, each matching 5 bases. The germline gives CDR1 SSHAT, CDR2 FNYEAQ (reference sequence). The CDR3 is made up of 16 amino acids. CDR3 sequence: CASSLEGRGSNNEQFF. DNA for the CDR3: TGTGCTAGCAGCTTAGAGGGACGAGGGTCCAACAATGAGCAGTTCTTC.

The chain carries TRBV29-1 and TRBJ2-3; no clear D. Deletions cut 8 bases from V and 5 bases from J, with 8 bases between. The CDR3 is made up of 10 amino acids. Germline CDR1 reads SQVTM; CDR2 reads ANQGSEA. DNA for the CDR3: TGCAGCACTTTTAGAGATACGCAGTATTTT. It encodes CSTFRDTQYF.

The rearrangement uses TRBV7-9 and TRBJ2-5, with D possibly being TRBD1 (6 bases). Trimming stripped 5 bases from V and 2 bases from J, with 18 bases between. CDR1 and CDR2 (germline): SEHNR, FQNEAQ (reference sequence). There are 16 residues in the CDR3. The CDR3 DNA reads as TGTGCCAGCAGCGTCATCGCGGACAGTATACAAGAGACCCAGTACTTC. Translation gives CASSVIADSIQETQYF.

The V gene is TRBV4-3, the J gene TRBJ2-7; no clear D gene. The CDR3 is 14 amino acids. Germline V lookup: CDR1 LGHNA, CDR2 YSLEER. V was cut by 3 bases and J by 0 bases, with 9 bases left in between. The CDR3: CASSQFPLSYEQYF. CDR3 nucleotide sequence: TGCGCCAGCAGCCAGTTCCCCCTCTCCTACGAGCAGTACTTC.

This clonotype showed up just a few times. The rearrangement uses TRBV27 and TRBJ2-5, with a possible D match to TRBD2 (6 bases). Germline CDR1 reads MNHEY; CDR2 reads SMNVEV (reference sequence). The V gene lost 0 bases and the J gene lost 5 bases, with 13 bases spanning the gap. This CDR3 comprises 15 residues. The CDR3 nucleotides are TGTGCCAGCAGTTTATCGGGACTGTCTAGTGAGACCCAGTACTTC. The encoded protein is CASSLSGLSSETQYF.

The chain is built from TRBV7-6 and TRBJ2-3, with unresolved D. The CDR3 runs 12 residues. Trimming stripped 1 base from V and 6 bases from J, with 5 bases between. Germline V gene lookup returns CDR1 SGHVS and CDR2 FNYEAQ. The CDR3 sequence is CASSLDWDTQYF. For the CDR3, the DNA is TGTGCCAGCAGCTTAGATTGGGATACGCAGTATTTT.

The V and J genes are TRBV5-1 and TRBJ2-4; 7 bases line up with TRBD2. Per germline, CDR1 SGHRS and CDR2 YFSETQ. V gave up 3 bases and J gave up 3 bases; unmatched junction bases: 9. The CDR3 sequence is 16 residues long. The CDR3 DNA is TGCGCCAGCAGCTCAACAGCGGGGTGGGACAAAAACATTCAGTACTTC. This encodes CASSSTAGWDKNIQYF. The whole variable domain, filled in from reference TRBV5-1 and TRBJ2-4, reads KAGVTQTPRYLIKTRGQQVTLSCSPISGHRSVSWYQQTPGQGLQFLFEYFSETQRNKGNFPGRFSGRQFSNSRSEMNVSTLELGDSALYLCASSSTAGWDKNIQYFGAGTRLSVL.

There are a few counts of this clonotype. An end of the junction differs from the germline gene, which may be a read error. This chain links TRBV29-1 with TRBJ1-1, with D perhaps matching TRBD1 (5 bases). The length of the CDR3 is 12 residues. The germline gives CDR1 SQVTM, CDR2 ANQGSEA. The chain's CDR3 is CSVEYSDTEAFF. The CDR3 nucleotides read TGCAGCGTTGAATATTCGGACACCGAAGCTTTCTTT. Full variable domain (missing parts from reference TRBV29-1 and TRBJ1-1): SAVISQKPSRDICQRGTSLTIQCQVDSQVTMMFWYRQQPGQSLTLIATANQGSEATYESGFVIDKFPISRPNLTFSTLTVSNMSPEDSSIYLCSVEYSDTEAFFGQGTRLTVV.

The J gene is TRBJ2-1, the V gene TRBV15; 13 nucleotides line up with TRBD2. The CDR3 is 23 residues long. Per the germline V gene, CDR1 is LNHNV and CDR2 is YYDKDF (reference sequence). V lost 5 bases to trimming and J lost 0 bases; unmatched junction nucleotides: 22. This chain's CDR3 is CATSVFGQVGLAGAVSSYNEQFF. The CDR3 bases are TGTGCCACCAGCGTCTTCGGACAGGTTGGACTAGCGGGGGCCGTGAGCTCCTACAATGAGCAGTTCTTC.

This chain links TRBV20-1 with TRBJ1-1; D not resolved. This CDR3 spans 12 amino acids. Germline CDR1 DFQATT, CDR2 SNEGSKA (reference sequence). V was shortened by 6 bases and J by 5 bases, with 13 bases between the two germline ends. Here the CDR3 DNA reads TGCAGTGCCAACAGCCGGATTACTGAAGCTTTCTTT. Protein sequence: CSANSRITEAFF.

This clonotype has ten or more counts. This rearrangement joins TRBV12-3 or TRBV12-4 to TRBJ2-7; 8 nucleotides line up with TRBD2. This CDR3 is 14 amino acids long. V was clipped by 6 bases and J by 3 bases; unmatched bases: 7. CDR3 bases: TGTGCCAGCAGCCTCCCAGGGACTAGCTACGAGCAGTACTTC. Protein product: CASSLPGTSYEQYF.